The 31 T cell receptor beta chains below all came from one sample that was sequenced in a study of somatic mutations in cytotoxic T cells in rheumatoid arthritis. Some clones are missing from TCRdb's copy, which holds only in-frame ones; the method was immunoSEQ multiplex PCR. The data hold around 20,000 clones, with around 63% observed a single time. Material for sequencing was CD8+ T cells sorted from blood. The receptors were gathered from an adult with rheumatoid arthritis.

The chain is built from TRBV10-2 and TRBJ2-7, with TRBD1 matching 8 bases. The CDR3 has 16 amino acids. The germline V gene encodes CDR1 WSHSY and CDR2 SAAADI. V lost 0 bases, J lost 5 bases, and 9 bases stayed unmatched. CDR3 sequence (DNA): TGCGCCAGCAGTGAGTCAATGGACAGGGTCCTCCACGAGCAGTACTTC. Translating gives CASSESMDRVLHEQYF.

This clone was observed a few times. This chain joins TRBV2 and TRBJ2-3, with TRBD1 matching 11 bases. The CDR3 spans 15 residues. The V gene end was trimmed by 4 bases and the J gene end by 5 bases; junction bases not matched to a gene: 5. Germline CDR1 and CDR2: SNHLY and FYNNEI. The CDR3 DNA is TGTGCCAGCAGTGCCGGGACAGGGGGAGTAGATACGCAGTATTTT. Translated, it gives CASSAGTGGVDTQYF. Looking up the rest from reference TRBV2 and TRBJ2-3 gives the full variable domain: EPEVTQTPSHQVTQMGQEVILRCVPISNHLYFYWYRQILGQKVEFLVSFYNNEISEKSEIFDDQFSVERPDGSNFTLKIRSTKLEDSAMYFCASSAGTGGVDTQYFGPGTRLTVL.

In this sample, this clone turned up a few times. The rearrangement joins TRBV2 to TRBJ1-4; tentatively, D is TRBD1 (5 bases). Per the germline V gene, CDR1 is SNHLY and CDR2 is FYNNEI. The CDR3 totals 15 residues. V lost 7 bases and J 0 bases, leaving 12 bases between the germline ends. The CDR3 coding sequence is TGTGCCAGCACTCGGGGGGGGACAACTAATGAAAAACTGTTTTTT. It yields the protein CASTRGGTTNEKLFF.

The chain recombines TRBV5-5 with TRBJ1-2; D is ambiguous. V was pared by 2 bases and J by 2 bases, with 4 bases between. This CDR3 contains 12 residues. The germline gives CDR1 SGHKS, CDR2 YYEKEE (reference sequence). CDR3 DNA: TGTGCCAGCAGCTTTGACAACTATGGCTACACCTTC. It encodes CASSFDNYGYTF. Filled out from reference TRBV5-5 and TRBJ1-2, the complete variable domain reads DAGVTQSPTHLIKTRGQQVTLRCSPISGHKSVSWYQQVLGQGPQFIFQYYEKEERGRGNFPDRFSARQFPNYSSELNVNALLLGDSALYLCASSFDNYGYTFGSGTRLTVV.

The V call is TRBV19, the J call TRBJ2-4; tentatively, D is TRBD1 (5 bases). Per germline, CDR1 LNHDA and CDR2 SQIVND (reference sequence). The length of the CDR3 is 15 residues. V lost 5 bases and J lost 6, with 17 bases in between. CDR3 sequence reads: CASSLGVSTGNIQYF. CDR3 sequence (DNA): TGTGCCAGTAGTCTAGGAGTCTCAACAGGAAACATTCAGTACTTC.

The chain links TRBV6-1 to TRBJ2-6; D tentatively fits TRBD1 or TRBD2 (5 bases each). CDR1 MNHNS and CDR2 SASEGT come from the germline V gene. V was shortened by 5 bases and J by 4 bases, with 12 bases between the two germline ends. The length of the CDR3 is 15 residues. As DNA, the CDR3 is TGTGCCAGCAGTAATTCCGGGGCAGGGGCCAACGTCCTGACTTTC. Amino acids: CASSNSGAGANVLTF.

This clone was recorded a few times. The gene calls are TRBV29-1 and TRBJ2-7; 8 nucleotides match TRBD2. The V gene's germline CDR1 is SQVTM and CDR2 ANQGSEA. There are 13 residues in the CDR3. Trimming cost V 3 bases and J 2 bases; bases outside gene matches: 3. CDR3 in amino acids: CSVETGGPYEQYF. The CDR3 DNA reads TGCAGCGTTGAGACGGGGGGGCCCTACGAGCAGTACTTC.

In this sample, this clone is medium-sized (0.01 to 0.1%). The V call is TRBV28, the J call TRBJ1-1; TRBD1 matches 8 bases. Per the germline V gene, CDR1 is MDHEN and CDR2 is SYDVKM. V was pared by 3 bases and J by 6 bases, with 6 bases of the junction left unmatched. The CDR3 is made up of 14 amino acids. The CDR3 here is CASSFLGQASEAFF. The CDR3 DNA reads TGTGCCAGCAGTTTTTTGGGACAGGCATCTGAAGCTTTCTTT.

The chain is built from TRBV7-2 and TRBJ2-7; TRBD1 might be the D (6 bases). CDR1 and CDR2 from the germline V gene are SGHTA and FQGNSA. V was pared by 8 bases and J by 7 bases, with 12 bases between. CDR3 length: 11 amino acids. The CDR3 protein is CASVRGGEQYF. The CDR3 nucleotides read TGTGCCAGCGTCAGGGGTGGGGAGCAGTACTTC.

V gene TRBV30 combines with J gene TRBJ1-1; D possibly corresponds to TRBD1 (5 bases). The CDR3 has 12 residues. Germline values: CDR1 GTSNPN, CDR2 SVGIG (reference sequence). Trimming pared 0 bases from V and 3 bases from J, leaving 5 bases between. The CDR3, as DNA: TGTGCCTGGAGTGTAGGGGACACTGAAGCTTTCTTT. Its translation is CAWSVGDTEAFF.

This clone has a handful of counts. This chain connects TRBV19 to TRBJ1-1, with D uncertain. Deletions cut 6 bases from V and 0 bases from J, with 11 bases between. Germline CDR1 LNHDA, CDR2 SQIVND (reference sequence). The CDR3 extends over 14 amino acids. The CDR3, as DNA: TGTGCCAGTAGCATTCTCAAGATGAACACTGAAGCTTTCTTT. Residues: CASSILKMNTEAFF. Full variable domain (outside the CDR3, taken from reference TRBV19 and TRBJ1-1): DGGITQSPKYLFRKEGQNVTLSCEQNLNHDAMYWYRQDPGQGLRLIYYSQIVNDFQKGDIAEGYSVSREKKESFPLTVTSAQKNPTAFYLCASSILKMNTEAFFGQGTRLTVV.

The chain couples TRBV19 to TRBJ2-3; D perhaps matches TRBD2 (6 bases). V was clipped by 11 bases and J by 0 bases, with 12 bases between them. The germline gives CDR1 LNHDA, CDR2 SQIVND (reference sequence). The CDR3 extends over 13 amino acids. The CDR3 sequence: CAAGPTSTDTQYF. For the CDR3, the DNA is TGTGCCGCGGGACCGACTAGCACAGATACGCAGTATTTT.

The chain recombines TRBV5-8 with TRBJ2-1, with D unclear. V gave up 0 bases and J gave up 2 bases, with 6 bases separating them. Germline values: CDR1 SGHTS, CDR2 YDEGEE. The CDR3 contains 14 residues. For the CDR3, the DNA is TGTGCCAGCAGCTTGGGGGCCACCTACAATGAGCAGTTCTTC. It encodes CASSLGATYNEQFF.

The gene calls are TRBV6-6 and TRBJ1-1; D unresolved. Germline V gives CDR1 MNHNY, CDR2 SVGAGI (reference sequence). V dropped 2 bases and J dropped 1 base, with 8 bases sitting between them. The CDR3 runs 14 residues. The CDR3 loop reads CASSYTGQNTEAFF. The CDR3 DNA is TGTGCCAGCAGTTACACTGGCCAGAACACTGAAGCTTTCTTT.

The CDR3 DNA follows: TGTGCCAGCAGCCCAACCGCGGGTCAGCCCCAGCATTTT. As protein: CASSPTAGQPQHF. The V gene is TRBV27, the J gene TRBJ1-5; D unresolved. CDR3 length: 13 residues. With 6 bases removed from V and 6 bases from J, the gap between germline ends came to 12 bases. Looked up from germline, CDR1 is MNHEY and CDR2 is SMNVEV (reference sequence).

The J gene is TRBJ2-7, the V gene TRBV7-9; 11 nucleotides line up with TRBD2. V lost 3 bases, J lost 1 base, and 2 bases stayed unmatched. Germline CDR1 and CDR2: SEHNR and FQNEAQ (reference sequence). This CDR3 is 15 amino acids long. The DNA for the CDR3 is TGTGCCAGCAGCTTCGGGACTAGCGGATCCTACGAGCAGTACTTC. It codes for CASSFGTSGSYEQYF.

The rearrangement uses TRBV30 and TRBJ2-1; TRBD2 is a possible D gene (6 bases). This CDR3 is 13 amino acids long. CDR1 and CDR2 from the germline V gene are GTSNPN and SVGIG (reference sequence). V was cut by 2 bases and J by 7 bases, with 12 bases left in between. The CDR3 protein is CAWSTYAGNEQFF. CDR3 DNA: TGTGCCTGGAGTACCTATGCGGGGAATGAGCAGTTCTTC.

The chain employs TRBV4-3 and TRBJ1-1; 8 bases fit TRBD1. The CDR3 is 17 residues long. Trimming cost V 1 base and J 7 bases; bases outside gene matches: 14. Germline CDR1 LGHNA, CDR2 YSLEER. Here the CDR3 reads CASSQGAIRQGAFEAFF. In DNA, the CDR3 is TGCGCCAGCAGCCAAGGGGCCATAAGGCAGGGGGCATTTGAAGCTTTCTTT.

This sequence joins TRBV28 and TRBJ2-3; D ambiguous. Per the germline V gene, CDR1 is MDHEN and CDR2 is SYDVKM. The CDR3 runs 13 residues. Trimming pared 5 bases from V and 2 bases from J, leaving 8 bases between. Here the CDR3 reads CASSEHLTDTQYF. CDR3 nucleotides: TGTGCCAGCAGTGAGCATCTCACAGATACGCAGTATTTT.

V usage is TRBV13 and J usage is TRBJ2-7; no reliable D call. V lost 6 bases, J lost 0 bases, and 9 bases lay in between. The CDR3 has 13 residues. Per germline, CDR1 PRHDT and CDR2 FYEKMQ (reference sequence). The CDR3 is CASSQTRSYEQYF. The CDR3 DNA sequence: TGTGCCAGCAGTCAGACTCGCTCCTACGAGCAGTACTTC.

The chain combines TRBV10-1 with TRBJ2-7; TRBD1 matches at 9 bases. Germline CDR1 WNHNN, CDR2 SYGVQD (reference sequence). The CDR3 runs 13 residues. The trim removed 7 bases at V and 7 bases at J, leaving 8 bases unmatched. This chain's CDR3 is CASNRDREEEQYF. As DNA, the CDR3 is TGCGCCAGCAACCGGGACAGGGAAGAGGAGCAGTACTTC.

V gene TRBV5-6 combines with J gene TRBJ1-3; unclear D gene. V lost 1 base to trimming and J lost 0 bases, with 8 bases between them. The CDR3 covers 15 residues. In germline, CDR1 is SGHDT, CDR2 YYEEEE. CDR3 nucleotide sequence: TGTGCCAGCAGCTTGCCCGGGAACTCTGGAAACACCATATATTTT. It yields the protein CASSLPGNSGNTIYF.

The chain carries TRBV7-9 and TRBJ1-4, with D unclear. The V and J ends lost 5 bases and 8 bases respectively, with 21 bases between them. Germline CDR1 and CDR2: SEHNR and FQNEAQ (reference sequence). The CDR3 consists of 16 residues. The CDR3 DNA sequence: TGTGCCAGCAGCCACCAAATCTCAGCGGGGATAGAAAAACTGTTTTTT. This translates into CASSHQISAGIEKLFF.

This clone was recorded once. This chain connects TRBV11-2 to TRBJ1-2, with 10 positions matching TRBD1. V was pared by 6 bases and J by 6 bases, with 13 bases of the junction left unmatched. Germline CDR1 and CDR2: SGHAT and FQNNGV. The CDR3 runs 16 residues. Here the CDR3 DNA reads TGTGCCAGCAGGTCTCCCGGGACAGGGGATTTCGATGGCTACACCTTC. This encodes CASRSPGTGDFDGYTF.

The CDR3 sequence: CASSQETPGMDTEAFF. In DNA, the CDR3 is TGCGCCAGCAGCCAAGAAACTCCAGGGATGGACACTGAAGCTTTCTTT. V and J are TRBV4-3 and TRBJ1-1, with a weak D call TRBD1 (5 bases). Germline V gene lookup returns CDR1 LGHNA and CDR2 YSLEER. The V and J ends lost 0 bases and 3 bases respectively, with 14 bases between them. The CDR3 contains 16 residues.

The rearrangement joins TRBV4-1 to TRBJ2-4; tentative D call: TRBD1 (6 bases). CDR3 length equals 14 residues. The germline V and J ends were trimmed by 3 bases and 5 bases, with 11 bases remaining between them. Germline CDR1 and CDR2: MGHRA and YSYEKL. The CDR3 DNA sequence: TGCGCCAGCAGCCACGGACAGTCCGAAAACATTCAGTACTTC. This translates into CASSHGQSENIQYF.

The rearrangement joins TRBV27 to TRBJ2-7; a possible D gene is TRBD1 (5 bases). The CDR3 contains 15 residues. V was cut by 3 bases and J by 0 bases, with 12 bases left in between. Per the germline V gene, CDR1 is MNHEY and CDR2 is SMNVEV (reference sequence). The CDR3 here is CASSFEAGFSYEQYF. CDR3 nucleotides: TGTGCCAGCAGTTTTGAGGCAGGGTTCTCCTACGAGCAGTACTTC.

J is TRBJ1-5 and V is TRBV23-1; D call uncertain. TRBV23-1 is assigned to the ORF class and has an uncertain function. CDR3 length: 16 residues. Trimming shortened V by 5 bases and J by 0 bases, and 14 bases separated the two germline ends. The CDR3: CASSGTAGYSNQPQHF. Written as DNA, the CDR3 is TGCGCCAGCAGTGGAACAGCGGGGTATAGCAATCAGCCCCAGCATTTT.

The chain has TRBV19 and TRBJ1-3; a possible D gene is TRBD1 (6 bases). Germline loops: CDR1 LNHDA, CDR2 SQIVND (reference sequence). V was clipped by 5 bases and J by 0 bases, with 17 bases between them. This CDR3 spans 17 amino acids. The CDR3 nucleotides are TGTGCCAGTAGTCTTGACCCGACAGGAGCCTCTGGAAACACCATATATTTT. It specifies CASSLDPTGASGNTIYF.

This chain links TRBV29-1 with TRBJ1-2; TRBD1 aligns across 11 bases. Germline CDR1 reads SQVTM; CDR2 reads ANQGSEA. The CDR3 covers 15 residues. V dropped 3 bases and J dropped 1; count of bases not matched to a gene: 4. The CDR3: CSVDGTGGFNYGYTF. The CDR3 bases are TGCAGCGTTGATGGGACAGGGGGTTTTAACTATGGCTACACCTTC.

CDR3: CASSILPETEQYF. The CDR3 nucleotides are TGTGCCAGTAGTATACTTCCCGAGACCGAGCAGTACTTC. The genes are TRBV19 and TRBJ2-7; D remains unclear. The ends were cut back, 2 bases at V and 6 bases at J, with 11 bases in the middle. The CDR3 length is 13 residues. Germline V lookup: CDR1 LNHDA, CDR2 SQIVND (reference sequence).